This T cell receptor beta chain emerged from a study of blood T cell repertoires in COVID-19. Study-level background: Acute-phase and convalescent COVID-19 samples originated in the United States, Italy and Spain.

Profiling relied on immunoSEQ multiplex PCR, and the TCRdb table lists in-frame clones only, not all of them. There are more than 200,000 clones in the sample; roughly 86% occur only once, and about 1.6% lies in the top ten. Enrollees, about 18 to 89 years old, lived in 20 to 25 US areas. Participant-given clinical history determined each cohort assignment. What was sequenced was PBMCs or T cells enriched from blood (not recorded which). This receptor was identified in a woman aged 45-59 years who had recovered from COVID-19.

In DNA, the CDR3 is TGTGCCAGCAGCTCCAATAGCGGAAGCTCCTACAATGAGCAGTTCTTC. Translation: CASSSNSGSSYNEQFF. The chain employs TRBV7-3 and TRBJ2-1, with D perhaps TRBD2 (6 bases). The CDR3 has 16 residues. Per the germline V gene, CDR1 is SGHTA and CDR2 is FQGTGA. Trimming removed 4 bases at V and 0 bases at J, with 13 bases between. The variable domain in full, with the rest retrieved from reference TRBV7-3 and TRBJ2-1, is GAGVSQTPSNKVTEKGKYVELRCDPISGHTALYWYRQSLGQGPEFLIYFQGTGAADDSGLPNDRFFAVRPEGSVSTLKIQRTERGDSAVYLCASSSNSGSSYNEQFFGPGTRLTVL.